The 27 T cell receptor beta chains given below trace back to one sample, sequenced in a study of T cells in localized non-small cell lung cancer. TCRdb's table, derived via immunoSEQ multiplex PCR, lists solely in-frame clones and lacks some. Of 25,000 to 35,000 clones listed, roughly nine tenths were seen once; the top ten hold about 6%. The sequenced sample was PBMCs, obtained before any cancer treatment. The origin of the receptors is a man aged 40 to 70 with stage II lung adenocarcinoma.

The chain employs TRBV9 and TRBJ2-5; 9 nucleotides agree with TRBD2. CDR3 length: 16 amino acids. The V gene's germline CDR1 is SGDLS and CDR2 YYNGEE. J was trimmed by 5 bases and V by 0 bases; bases with no gene match: 8. The CDR3 DNA is TGTGCCAGCAGCGTAGGGGAAAGCGGGAGGAGGGAGACCCAGTACTTC. Its translation: CASSVGESGRRETQYF.

CDR3: CASSLIGVLPSADTQYF. The DNA for the CDR3 is TGTGCCAGCAGTTTAATAGGAGTCCTACCGTCCGCAGATACGCAGTATTTT. The chain carries TRBV27 and TRBJ2-3; D unclear. Germline V gene sequence: CDR1 MNHEY, CDR2 SMNVEV (reference sequence). V lost 2 bases and J 4 bases, leaving 19 bases between the germline ends. The CDR3 runs 17 residues.

The chain combines TRBV5-4 with TRBJ2-1; D unclear. From germline, CDR1 is SGHNT and CDR2 YYREEE (reference sequence). CDR3 length: 15 amino acids. V shed 0 bases and J shed 1 base, with 8 bases lying between them. The CDR3 is CASSLDSVSYNEQFF. The CDR3 region has the DNA TGTGCCAGCAGCTTGGACAGCGTTTCCTACAATGAGCAGTTCTTC.

The chain combines TRBV5-6 with TRBJ2-7, with TRBD1 matching over 12 bases. From germline, CDR1 is SGHDT and CDR2 YYEEEE. The CDR3 is 14 amino acids. The ends lost 4 bases at V and 4 bases at J; junction bases unmatched: 3. The CDR3 sequence: CASSGGQGAYEQYF. The CDR3 DNA is TGTGCCAGCAGCGGGGGACAGGGGGCTTACGAGCAGTACTTC.

The chain employs TRBV6-5 and TRBJ2-1, with 9 bases that match TRBD2. The CDR3 sequence is 15 residues long. Germline CDR1 is MNHEY and CDR2 is SVGAGI. The V gene end was trimmed by 0 bases and the J gene end by 3 bases; junction bases not matched to a gene: 0. The DNA of the CDR3 is TGTGCCAGCAGTTACTCACTAGCGGGCTACAATGAGCAGTTCTTC. Its translation: CASSYSLAGYNEQFF.

This clone appeared a single time. The chain recombines TRBV5-4 with TRBJ1-2, with 8 bases aligning to TRBD1. With 2 bases clipped from V and 7 bases from J, the junction kept 4 bases outside the gene matches. The V gene's germline CDR1 is SGHNT and CDR2 YYREEE (reference sequence). The CDR3 sequence is 13 residues long. CDR3 amino acids: CASSFPGGVGYTF. The CDR3 nucleotides are TGTGCCAGCAGCTTCCCAGGGGGCGTTGGCTACACCTTC.

The chain has TRBV5-4 and TRBJ2-1; the D gene is possibly TRBD1 (6 bases). The CDR3 is 16 residues long. The germline V and J ends were trimmed by 5 bases and 0 bases, with 15 bases remaining between them. Germline V gene data show CDR1 as SGHNT and CDR2 as YYREEE (reference sequence). The CDR3 DNA is TGTGCCAGCAGACCCGGGCAGGGGATCTCCTACAATGAGCAGTTCTTC. Translation gives CASRPGQGISYNEQFF.

CDR3 protein: CASSIGRGNEQFF. CDR3 sequence (DNA): TGTGCCAGTAGTATTGGCAGGGGAAATGAGCAGTTCTTC. The rearrangement links TRBV19 to TRBJ2-1, with TRBD1 as a possible D gene (6 bases). The CDR3 is 13 residues long. Trimming took 3 bases from V and 7 from J, leaving 10 bases between them. Germline values: CDR1 LNHDA, CDR2 SQIVND (reference sequence).

The rearrangement joins TRBV27 to TRBJ1-2; 8 nucleotides agree with TRBD1. J gave up 4 bases and V 5 bases, and 9 bases lay outside the gene matches. The CDR3 covers 15 residues. Germline V gene data show CDR1 as MNHEY and CDR2 as SMNVEV (reference sequence). CDR3 bases: TGTGCCAGCAGTCCCCAGGACAGGGTCAGCTATGGCTACACCTTC. Translation gives CASSPQDRVSYGYTF.

As to this clone: Other DNA sequences in this specimen translate into the identical CDR3. V and J are TRBV6-4 and TRBJ1-1; no definite D call. The germline CDR1 and CDR2 sequences are MRHNA and SNTAGT. V was pared by 3 bases and J by 1 base, with 6 bases between. CDR3 size: 13 residues. CDR3 amino acids: CASSEIPNTEAFF. In DNA, the CDR3 is TGTGCCAGCAGTGAGATCCCGAACACTGAAGCTTTCTTT.

This clone occurred a few times. The CDR3 sequence: CASSLLWSHPIQHF. CDR3 nucleotides: TGTGCCAGTAGTCTCCTCTGGAGCCACCCGATCCAGCATTTT. J is TRBJ1-5 and V is TRBV19; D remains unclear. This CDR3 comprises 14 residues. V lost 5 bases, J lost 12 bases, and 20 bases lay in between. CDR1 is LNHDA, CDR2 SQIVND, per germline (reference sequence).

The V call is TRBV27, the J call TRBJ2-2; the D gene is possibly TRBD1 (6 bases). V gave up 3 bases and J gave up 4 bases, with 12 bases separating them. In germline, CDR1 is MNHEY, CDR2 SMNVEV (reference sequence). This CDR3 region has 15 residues. In nucleotides, the CDR3 is TGTGCCAGCAGTTTCTCAACAGGGTCCACCGGGGAGCTGTTTTTT. It encodes CASSFSTGSTGELFF.

The chain joins TRBV5-1 to TRBJ1-1, with 7 bases identical to TRBD1. J lost 4 bases, V lost 4 bases, and 7 bases had no gene match. Germline V gives CDR1 SGHRS, CDR2 YFSETQ. This CDR3 has 14 residues. The chain's CDR3 is CASSGTGVSTEAFF. The CDR3 coding sequence is TGCGCCAGCAGCGGAACAGGGGTGAGCACTGAAGCTTTCTTT.

The chain carries TRBV7-9 and TRBJ2-7, with 7 positions matching TRBD1. J was trimmed by 6 bases and V by 5 bases; bases with no gene match: 10. The CDR3 has 14 amino acids. The germline gives CDR1 SEHNR, CDR2 FQNEAQ (reference sequence). The CDR3, as DNA: TGTGCCAGCAGCCCCGGGACAGTACCTGGCGAGCAGTACTTC. As protein: CASSPGTVPGEQYF.

The rearrangement uses TRBV7-9 and TRBJ1-5; D is possibly TRBD1 (5 bases). The length of the CDR3 is 12 residues. CDR1 is SEHNR and CDR2 is FQNEAQ in the germline V gene (reference sequence). V lost 1 base, J lost 7 bases, and 5 bases lay in between. Here the CDR3 DNA reads TGTGCCAGCAGCTTAGGGGGGCAGCCCCAGCATTTT. Protein sequence: CASSLGGQPQHF.

This clone was picked up a small number of times. The rearrangement uses TRBV7-9 and TRBJ2-4; 9 nucleotides line up with TRBD1. CDR1 and CDR2 (germline): SEHNR, FQNEAQ (reference sequence). The CDR3 sequence is 15 residues long. The junction had 2 bases not matched to a gene; V was cut back by 5 bases and J by 0 bases. DNA of the CDR3: TGTGCCAGCAGCGCGACAGGGGGAGCCAAAAACATTCAGTACTTC. This translates into CASSATGGAKNIQYF.

The chain recombines TRBV6-6 with TRBJ2-2; D unclear. The V and J ends lost 6 bases and 2 bases respectively, with 16 bases between them. The CDR3 contains 16 residues. Per the germline V gene, CDR1 is MNHNY and CDR2 is SVGAGI (reference sequence). CDR3 sequence: CASRSPANPNTGELFF. CDR3 nucleotide sequence: TGTGCCAGCAGATCCCCGGCGAATCCCAACACCGGGGAGCTGTTTTTT.

The chain combines TRBV7-9 with TRBJ2-5; maybe TRBD1 (5 bases). CDR1 and CDR2 (germline): SEHNR, FQNEAQ (reference sequence). This CDR3 is 13 amino acids long. V dropped 2 bases and J dropped 5 bases, with 9 bases sitting between them. The CDR3 here is CASSLMAGETQYF. The CDR3, as DNA: TGTGCCAGCAGCTTAATGGCAGGGGAGACCCAGTACTTC.

This rearrangement joins TRBV6-1 to TRBJ2-6; 7 nucleotides match TRBD1. The CDR3 contains 18 residues. Germline values: CDR1 MNHNS, CDR2 SASEGT. V shed 3 bases and J 0 bases; nucleotides not matched to a gene: 8. Here the CDR3 reads CASSEHLGQSSGANVLTF. In nucleotides, the CDR3 is TGTGCCAGCAGTGAGCACCTGGGACAGAGCTCTGGGGCCAACGTCCTGACTTTC.

V gene TRBV11-2 combines with J gene TRBJ1-1; a possible D gene is TRBD1 (6 bases). Germline CDR1 SGHAT, CDR2 FQNNGV. The length of the CDR3 is 13 residues. Trimming took off 6 bases at V and 2 bases at J, with 10 bases between the two ends. The CDR3 sequence: CASSHRVNTEAFF. The CDR3 nucleotides read TGTGCCAGCAGTCACAGGGTAAACACTGAAGCTTTCTTT.

The chain links TRBV4-3 to TRBJ2-4; a possible D gene is TRBD2 (6 bases). The V and J ends lost 0 bases and 3 bases respectively, with 15 bases between them. The germline CDR1 and CDR2 sequences are LGHNA and YSLEER. This CDR3 has 17 residues. The CDR3 bases are TGCGCCAGCAGCCAAGACATCTCGCGGGACTTCAAAAACATTCAGTACTTC. Translation gives CASSQDISRDFKNIQYF.

This clone was observed once. CDR3 amino acids: CASSITSRTTDTQYF. Here the CDR3 DNA reads TGTGCCAGCAGCATCACTTCACGGACCACAGATACGCAGTATTTT. This chain links TRBV7-3 with TRBJ2-3; unclear D gene. There are 15 residues in the CDR3. Trimming removed 5 bases at V and 2 bases at J, with 14 bases between. Germline loops: CDR1 SGHTA, CDR2 FQGTGA.

This clone has just a few counts. This rearrangement joins TRBV27 to TRBJ1-5; tentative D call: TRBD1 (5 bases). V dropped 0 bases and J dropped 0 bases, with 6 bases sitting between them. The CDR3 spans 15 residues. Germline CDR1 reads MNHEY; CDR2 reads SMNVEV (reference sequence). The CDR3 region is CASSLSTDSNQPQHF. The CDR3 nucleotides read TGTGCCAGCAGTTTATCGACAGATAGCAATCAGCCCCAGCATTTT.

V is TRBV27 and J is TRBJ2-7, with TRBD1 matching 10 bases. The CDR3 is made up of 17 amino acids. J gave up 1 base and V 5 bases, and 11 bases lay outside the gene matches. In germline, CDR1 is MNHEY, CDR2 SMNVEV (reference sequence). CDR3 DNA: TGTGCCAGCAGTCACTGGTTGGGACAGGGGACATCCTACGAGCAGTACTTC. Translation: CASSHWLGQGTSYEQYF.

V gene TRBV15 combines with J gene TRBJ2-3, with 7 positions matching TRBD1. The V segment lost 0 bases and the J segment 5 bases; nucleotides outside the gene matches: 8. The CDR3 runs to 16 residues. CDR1 is LNHNV, CDR2 YYDKDF, per germline (reference sequence). In DNA, the CDR3 is TGTGCCACCAGCAGAGATGACAGGGTCCGGCTAGATACGCAGTATTTT. It is translated as CATSRDDRVRLDTQYF.

The gene calls are TRBV29-1 and TRBJ2-5; D ambiguous. The CDR3 covers 13 residues. Trimming stripped 3 bases from V and 4 bases from J, with 12 bases between. Looked up from germline, CDR1 is SQVTM and CDR2 is ANQGSEA. The DNA for the CDR3 is TGCAGCGTTGAGGTAATGATAGGAGAGACCCAGTACTTC. As protein: CSVEVMIGETQYF.

In its sample, this clone was seen a few times. The chain carries TRBV4-2 and TRBJ2-5; D may be TRBD1 (6 bases). The V end lost 5 bases, the J end lost 2 bases, and 6 bases lay between the germline ends. Germline assignment: CDR1 LGHNA and CDR2 YNFKEQ. The CDR3 runs 12 residues. DNA of the CDR3: TGTGCCAGCAGCGACAGGCAAGAGACCCAGTACTTC. This gives the protein CASSDRQETQYF.